One and the same sample provided the 11 T cell receptor beta chains below, sequenced in a study of T cell clonotyping in hematopoietic cell transplantation. The assay was immunoSEQ multiplex PCR, and TCRdb's table has in-frame clones only and misses some. This table has 6,500 to 7,500 clones, around 89% appearing once. Regarding time point: recipient sample about 28 days before transplant, after cytoreduction. The input for sequencing was peripheral blood mononuclear cells, taken before stem cell transplant. Receptors were obtained from a man in his fifties or sixties with acute myeloid leukemia. Some clones in this sample may be carry-over from other donors' samples.

The gene calls are TRBV6-6 and TRBJ2-3; perhaps TRBD1 as D (5 bases). The CDR3 has 12 residues. V dropped 5 bases and J dropped 9 bases, with 12 bases sitting between them. The germline V gene encodes CDR1 MNHNY and CDR2 SVGAGI (reference sequence). CDR3 sequence reads: CASSVAAGTQYF. The CDR3 DNA sequence: TGTGCCAGCAGTGTTGCAGCAGGGACGCAGTATTTT.

In this sample, this clone turned up once. The rearrangement joins TRBV7-9 to TRBJ1-3; a weak D match, TRBD1 (6 bases). The CDR3 loop spans 16 amino acids. V was pared by 5 bases and J by 6 bases, with 20 bases between. Germline CDR1 is SEHNR and CDR2 is FQNEAQ (reference sequence). The CDR3 loop is CASSSPGEKTVNTIYF. The CDR3 DNA follows: TGTGCCAGCAGCAGTCCAGGGGAAAAAACAGTAAACACCATATATTTT.

The chain joins TRBV25-1 to TRBJ1-4; D is unclear. The CDR3 covers 13 residues. With 3 bases removed from V and 6 bases from J, the gap between germline ends came to 8 bases. Germline CDR1 MGHDK, CDR2 SYGVNS. CDR3 in amino acids: CASSENLYEKLFF. For the CDR3, the DNA is TGTGCCAGCAGTGAGAATCTTTATGAAAAACTGTTTTTT.

The chain links TRBV7-2 to TRBJ1-4; D unresolved. CDR1 and CDR2 (germline): SGHTA, FQGNSA. V lost 2 bases and J 8 bases, leaving 12 bases between the germline ends. The CDR3 is 14 amino acids. The CDR3, as DNA: TGTGCCAGCAGCTTATTTCTCAGCGGGGAAAAACTGTTTTTT. Protein product: CASSLFLSGEKLFF.

This chain links TRBV27 with TRBJ2-7, with 11 nucleotides matching TRBD2. V gave up 5 bases and J gave up 1 base; unmatched junction bases: 10. CDR1 is MNHEY, CDR2 SMNVEV, per germline (reference sequence). The CDR3 contains 17 residues. The CDR3 coding sequence is TGTGCCAGCAGTCACCTGGAGACTAGCGGGATTTCCTACGAGCAGTACTTC. Its protein product is CASSHLETSGISYEQYF.

This chain connects TRBV10-1 to TRBJ2-7; D possibly corresponds to TRBD2 (6 bases). This CDR3 is built from 14 residues. Per germline, CDR1 WNHNN and CDR2 SYGVQD (reference sequence). V dropped 8 bases and J dropped 0 bases, with 14 bases sitting between them. Here the CDR3 reads CASSRDLSSYEQYF. CDR3 nucleotides: TGCGCCAGCTCTCGGGACTTGAGCTCCTACGAGCAGTACTTC.

CDR3 DNA: TGCGCCAGCAGCTTGGTTGCGACAGGGGCTGACGAGCAGTACTTC. The encoded protein is CASSLVATGADEQYF. The chain employs TRBV5-1 and TRBJ2-7; 8 nucleotides match TRBD1. Germline values: CDR1 SGHRS, CDR2 YFSETQ. The trim removed 0 bases at V and 5 bases at J, leaving 7 bases unmatched. The CDR3 spans 15 residues.

The chain's CDR3 is CASREKLNGVNTEAFF. The CDR3 nucleotides read TGTGCCAGCAGGGAAAAGTTAAACGGGGTGAACACTGAAGCTTTCTTT. The gene calls are TRBV6-1 and TRBJ1-1; D is ambiguous. Germline V lookup: CDR1 MNHNS, CDR2 SASEGT. The CDR3 contains 16 residues. Trimming shortened V by 6 bases and J by 0 bases, and 17 bases separated the two germline ends.

The chain joins TRBV18 to TRBJ2-1; perhaps TRBD1 as D (5 bases). Per germline, CDR1 KGHSH and CDR2 LQKENI. V gave up 0 bases and J gave up 5 bases, with 11 bases separating them. The CDR3 sequence is 15 residues long. CDR3 loop: CASSPPTAGDNEQFF. Here the CDR3 DNA reads TGTGCCAGCTCACCACCGACAGCAGGTGACAATGAGCAGTTCTTC.

V gene TRBV7-8 combines with J gene TRBJ2-7; D call uncertain. The CDR3 sequence is 15 residues long. Trimming cost V 5 bases and J 2 bases, with 16 bases left between them. Germline V lookup: CDR1 SGHVS, CDR2 FQNEAQ. In DNA form, the CDR3 reads TGTGCCAGCAGCCCACAACCGGGTATCACCTACGAGCAGTACTTC. Its protein is CASSPQPGITYEQYF.

The V and J genes are TRBV11-2 and TRBJ1-2, with D possibly matching TRBD1 (5 bases). The CDR3 extends over 15 amino acids. Germline CDR1 is SGHAT and CDR2 is FQNNGV. The ends were cut back, 5 bases at V and 3 bases at J, with 16 bases in the middle. The CDR3 here is CASSRGRDGDYGYTF. The CDR3 DNA reads TGTGCCAGCAGCCGGGGGAGGGATGGTGACTATGGCTACACCTTC.